This TCR beta chain was observed in a study of shared clonotypes between healthy human individuals. Overall study findings and caveats: Clonotype sharing levels among donors were expected to vary with sequencing depth.

Remarks on this clone: Its antigen is currently unknown.

Data came from immunoSEQ multiplex PCR; TCRdb stores just in-frame clones and leaves some out. The table includes under 600,000 clones, approximately 97% detected once. CDR3 length equals 17 residues. With 0 bases clipped from V and 5 bases from J, the junction kept 7 bases outside the gene matches. Per the germline V gene, CDR1 is SGHNT and CDR2 is YYREEE (reference sequence). The V and J genes are TRBV5-4 and TRBJ2-2; 10 nucleotides agree with TRBD2. This clonotype originated in a woman in her 30s in good health. The sample consisted of naive CD4+ T cells sorted from blood. The subset: CD45RA+ positively selected. The CDR3 is CASSLVVLAGVTGELFF. CDR3 sequence (DNA): TGTGCCAGCAGCTTGGTGGTCCTAGCGGGAGTTACCGGGGAGCTGTTTTTT.